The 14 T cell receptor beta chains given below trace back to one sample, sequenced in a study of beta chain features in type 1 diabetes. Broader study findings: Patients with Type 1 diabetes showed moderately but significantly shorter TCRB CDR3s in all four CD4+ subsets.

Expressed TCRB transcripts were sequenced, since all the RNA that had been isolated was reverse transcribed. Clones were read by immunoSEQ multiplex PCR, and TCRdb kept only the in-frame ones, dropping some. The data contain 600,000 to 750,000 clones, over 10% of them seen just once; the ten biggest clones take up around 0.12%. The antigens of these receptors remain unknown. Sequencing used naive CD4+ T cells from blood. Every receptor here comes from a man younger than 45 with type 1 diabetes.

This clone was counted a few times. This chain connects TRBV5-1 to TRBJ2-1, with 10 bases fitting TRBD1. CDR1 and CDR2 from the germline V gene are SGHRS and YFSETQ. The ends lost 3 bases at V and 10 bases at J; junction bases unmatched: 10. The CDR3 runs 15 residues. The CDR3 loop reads CASSWGQGPQGEQFF. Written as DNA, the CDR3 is TGCGCCAGCAGCTGGGGACAGGGGCCCCAGGGAGAGCAGTTCTTC.

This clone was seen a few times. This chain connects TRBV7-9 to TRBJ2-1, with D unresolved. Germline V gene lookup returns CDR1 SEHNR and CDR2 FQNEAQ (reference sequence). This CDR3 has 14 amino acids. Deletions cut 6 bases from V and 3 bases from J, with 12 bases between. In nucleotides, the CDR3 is TGTGCCAGCAGTTCCCTGAGAAACTACAATGAGCAGTTCTTC. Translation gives CASSSLRNYNEQFF.

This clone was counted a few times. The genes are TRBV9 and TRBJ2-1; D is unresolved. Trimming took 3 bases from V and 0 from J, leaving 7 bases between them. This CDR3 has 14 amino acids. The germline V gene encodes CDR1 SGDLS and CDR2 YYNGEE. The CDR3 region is CASSGVSSYNEQFF. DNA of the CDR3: TGTGCCAGCAGCGGCGTATCCTCCTACAATGAGCAGTTCTTC.

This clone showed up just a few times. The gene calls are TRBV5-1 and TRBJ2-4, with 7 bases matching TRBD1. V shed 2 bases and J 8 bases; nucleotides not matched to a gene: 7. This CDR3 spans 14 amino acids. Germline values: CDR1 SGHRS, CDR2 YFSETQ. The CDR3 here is CASSFRGGEDIQYF. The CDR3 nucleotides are TGCGCCAGCAGCTTCAGAGGGGGCGAGGACATTCAGTACTTC.

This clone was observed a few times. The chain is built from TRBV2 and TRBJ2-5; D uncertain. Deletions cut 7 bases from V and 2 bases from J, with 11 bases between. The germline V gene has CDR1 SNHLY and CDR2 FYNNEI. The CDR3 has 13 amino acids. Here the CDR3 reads CASNRALQETQYF. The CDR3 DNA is TGTGCCAGCAACCGGGCCTTACAAGAGACCCAGTACTTC.

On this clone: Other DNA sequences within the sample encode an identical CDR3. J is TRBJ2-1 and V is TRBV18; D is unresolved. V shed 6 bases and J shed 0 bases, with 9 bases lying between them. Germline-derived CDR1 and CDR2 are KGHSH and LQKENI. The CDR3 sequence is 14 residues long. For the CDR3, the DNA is TGTGCCAGCTCCCCTCCTAGCTCCTACAATGAGCAGTTCTTC. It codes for CASSPPSSYNEQFF.

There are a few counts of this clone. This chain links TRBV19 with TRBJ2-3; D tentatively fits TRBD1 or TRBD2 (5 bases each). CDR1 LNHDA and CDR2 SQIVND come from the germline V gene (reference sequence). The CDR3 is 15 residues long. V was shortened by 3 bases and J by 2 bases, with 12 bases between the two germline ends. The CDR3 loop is CASSIRDRSTDTQYF. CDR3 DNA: TGTGCCAGTAGTATCCGGGACCGATCCACAGATACGCAGTATTTT. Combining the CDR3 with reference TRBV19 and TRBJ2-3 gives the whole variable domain DGGITQSPKYLFRKEGQNVTLSCEQNLNHDAMYWYRQDPGQGLRLIYYSQIVNDFQKGDIAEGYSVSREKKESFPLTVTSAQKNPTAFYLCASSIRDRSTDTQYFGPGTRLTVL.

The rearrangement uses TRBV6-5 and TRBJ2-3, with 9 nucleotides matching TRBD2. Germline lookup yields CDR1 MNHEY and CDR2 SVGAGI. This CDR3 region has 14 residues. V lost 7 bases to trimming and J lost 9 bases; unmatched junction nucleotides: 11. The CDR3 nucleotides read TGTGCCAGCACCCGTAGCGGGGGAGGTCGGACGCAGTATTTT. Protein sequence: CASTRSGGGRTQYF.

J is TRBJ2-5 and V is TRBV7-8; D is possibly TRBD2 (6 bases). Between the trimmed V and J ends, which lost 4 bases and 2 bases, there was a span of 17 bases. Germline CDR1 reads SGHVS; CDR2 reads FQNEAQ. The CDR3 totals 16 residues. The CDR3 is CASSSQWWGVQETQYF. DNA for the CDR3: TGTGCCAGCAGCTCCCAATGGTGGGGGGTTCAAGAGACCCAGTACTTC.

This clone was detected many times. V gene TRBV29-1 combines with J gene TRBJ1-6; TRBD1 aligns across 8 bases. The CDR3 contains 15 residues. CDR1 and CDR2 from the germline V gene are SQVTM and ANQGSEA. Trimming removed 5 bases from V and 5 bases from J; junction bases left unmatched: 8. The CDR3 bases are TGCAGCGTTCGACAGGGGAGGACGGATAATTCACCCCTCCACTTT. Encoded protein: CSVRQGRTDNSPLHF. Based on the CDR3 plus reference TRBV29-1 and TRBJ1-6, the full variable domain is SAVISQKPSRDICQRGTSLTIQCQVDSQVTMMFWYRQQPGQSLTLIATANQGSEATYESGFVIDKFPISRPNLTFSTLTVSNMSPEDSSIYLCSVRQGRTDNSPLHFGNGTRLTVT.

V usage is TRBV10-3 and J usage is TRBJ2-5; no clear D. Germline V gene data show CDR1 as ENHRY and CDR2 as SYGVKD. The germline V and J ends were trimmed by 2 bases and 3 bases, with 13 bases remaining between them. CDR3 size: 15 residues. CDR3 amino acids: CAISEGYSSKETQYF. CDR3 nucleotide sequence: TGTGCCATCAGTGAGGGGTACAGCAGTAAAGAGACCCAGTACTTC.

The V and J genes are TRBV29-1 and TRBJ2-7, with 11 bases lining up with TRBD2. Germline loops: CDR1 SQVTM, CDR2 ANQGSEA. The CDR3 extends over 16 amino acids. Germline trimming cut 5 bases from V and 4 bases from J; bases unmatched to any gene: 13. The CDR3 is CSVSRLAGRASYEQYF. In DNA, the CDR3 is TGCAGCGTTTCTCGACTAGCGGGGCGGGCCTCGTACGAGCAGTACTTC.

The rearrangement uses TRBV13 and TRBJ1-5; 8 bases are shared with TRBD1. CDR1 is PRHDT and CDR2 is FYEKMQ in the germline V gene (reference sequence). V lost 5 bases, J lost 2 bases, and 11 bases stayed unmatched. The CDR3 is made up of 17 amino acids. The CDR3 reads CASSGGTGGPGNQPQHF. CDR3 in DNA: TGTGCCAGCAGCGGAGGGACAGGTGGACCGGGCAATCAGCCCCAGCATTTT. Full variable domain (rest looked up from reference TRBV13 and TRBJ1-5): AAGVIQSPRHLIKEKRETATLKCYPIPRHDTVYWYQQGPGQDPQFLISFYEKMQSDKGSIPDRFSAQQFSDYHSELNMSSLELGDSALYFCASSGGTGGPGNQPQHFGDGTRLSIL.

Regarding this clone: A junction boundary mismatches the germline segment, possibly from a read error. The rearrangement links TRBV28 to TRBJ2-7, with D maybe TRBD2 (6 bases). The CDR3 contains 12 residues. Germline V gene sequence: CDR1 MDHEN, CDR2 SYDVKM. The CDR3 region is CASSLGGYVQYF. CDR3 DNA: TGTGCCAGCAGTTTAGGAGGGTACGTGCAGTACTTC.